This T cell receptor (beta chain) was sequenced in a study of metastatic and nonmetastatic thyroid tumors. TCRdb re-clonotyped the PCR reads via MiXCR. The sample includes 70,000 or so clones, 14% of them seen just once. This clone has at least ten counts. There are 12 residues in the CDR3. Trimming pared 0 bases from V and 5 bases from J, leaving 3 bases between. Until they underwent thyroid surgery, no patient had received any treatment. This clonotype was sampled from a male donor with papillary thyroid cancer or a benign thyroid nodule (not recorded which). Some clones in this sample may be carry-over from other donors' samples. Sequenced sample: blood. The rearrangement links TRBV12-3 or TRBV12-4 to TRBJ2-3; D uncertain. CDR3 residues: CASSLAGDTQYF. As DNA, the CDR3 is TGTGCCAGCAGTTTAGCGGGAGATACGCAGTATTTT.